Listed here are 27 T cell receptor beta chains from one sample, sequenced in a study of blood T cells in healthy people across ages. The use of a sample-barcoded 5' primer and a J-beta primer mix characterized a second PCR of about 6 to 11 cycles. TCRdb reprocessed the 5' RACE reads with MiXCR, giving one entry per CDR3 protein. The sample carries approximately 960,000 distinct CDR3 sequences, 25% to 35% recorded once. The same data also contributed to another study, on T cells of mothers and their children.

Sequencing used blood. These receptors came from a middle-aged woman in good health.

V usage is TRBV6-5 and J usage is TRBJ1-5; TRBD1 aligns across 9 bases. Per the germline V gene, CDR1 is MNHEY and CDR2 is SVGAGI. The V and J ends lost 0 bases and 5 bases, in that order; junction bases with no gene match: 2. The CDR3 loop spans 15 amino acids. CDR3 sequence: CASSYSTGGDQPQHF. The CDR3 DNA reads as TGTGCCAGCAGTTACTCCACAGGGGGCGATCAGCCCCAGCATTTT.

As to this clonotype: This may arise from a read error, as a much more abundant clone is one base away. J is TRBJ1-2 and V is TRBV7-8, with D perhaps matching TRBD1 (5 bases). This CDR3 spans 15 amino acids. Trimming shortened V by 1 base and J by 3 bases, and 12 bases separated the two germline ends. Germline loops: CDR1 SGHVS, CDR2 FQNEAQ. CDR3 bases: TGTGCCAGCAGCTTAGGTCGGGACGGGGACTATGGCTACACCTTC. Amino acid sequence: CASSLGRDGDYGYTF.

There are a few counts of this clonotype. The chain joins TRBV28 to TRBJ2-3, with unresolved D. V was clipped by 3 bases and J by 8 bases, with 6 bases between them. The CDR3 loop spans 11 amino acids. Germline V gene sequence: CDR1 MDHEN, CDR2 SYDVKM. The CDR3 nucleotides read TGTGCCAGCAGTTTTCTTGGTACGCAGTATTTT. Translated: CASSFLGTQYF.

The rearrangement uses TRBV10-3 and TRBJ1-2; 7 bases line up with TRBD1. V lost 1 base, J lost 2 bases, and 4 bases stayed unmatched. This CDR3 is 15 amino acids long. The V gene's germline CDR1 is ENHRY and CDR2 SYGVKD. CDR3 DNA: TGTGCCATCAGTGAGTACCCGGGACAGAACTATGGCTACACCTTC. This encodes CAISEYPGQNYGYTF.

The gene calls are TRBV20-1 and TRBJ2-2; D may be TRBD1 (5 bases). CDR1 and CDR2 from the germline V gene are DFQATT and SNEGSKA (reference sequence). The V end was cut by 6 bases, the J end by 1 base, with 12 bases between. This CDR3 is 14 amino acids long. CDR3 in amino acids: CSAKGYMNTGELFF. The CDR3 coding sequence is TGCAGTGCCAAGGGGTATATGAACACCGGGGAGCTGTTTTTT.

This clonotype was observed many times. One junction end disagrees with the germline gene, perhaps due to a read error. The chain recombines TRBV20-1 with TRBJ2-3; D unresolved. The CDR3 covers 12 residues. Germline CDR1 DFQATT, CDR2 SNEGSKA (reference sequence). The CDR3 here is CSARQNTDTQYF. In nucleotides, the CDR3 is TGCAGCGCTAGGCAGAACACAGATACGCAGTATTTT.

The sample holds a few counts of this clonotype. The chain joins TRBV9 to TRBJ2-1, with unresolved D. This CDR3 spans 13 amino acids. Per the germline V gene, CDR1 is SGDLS and CDR2 is YYNGEE. Trimming cost V 4 bases and J 12 bases, with 17 bases left between them. This CDR3 is CASSSGRQTGQFF. Here the CDR3 DNA reads TGTGCCAGCAGCTCGGGTCGTCAGACGGGGCAGTTCTTC.

V is TRBV7-2 and J is TRBJ1-5, with D perhaps TRBD1 (5 bases). Germline CDR1 is SGHTA and CDR2 is FQGNSA. The CDR3 contains 14 residues. The V end was cut by 5 bases, the J end by 6 bases, with 14 bases between. The CDR3 loop reads CASSPQRGSQPQHF. The CDR3 nucleotides read TGTGCCAGCAGCCCCCAACGGGGGTCTCAGCCCCAGCATTTT.

This clonotype was seen ten or more times. V and J are TRBV7-2 and TRBJ1-5; D call uncertain. The CDR3 is 13 amino acids. Germline loops: CDR1 SGHTA, CDR2 FQGNSA. V was pared by 6 bases and J by 6 bases, with 12 bases between. The CDR3 reads CASSSRGFQPQHF. The CDR3 DNA sequence: TGTGCCAGCAGTTCCCGCGGTTTTCAGCCCCAGCATTTT.

Many counts were recorded for this clonotype. This chain uses TRBV20-1 with TRBJ2-3, with TRBD2 matching over 8 bases. From germline, CDR1 is DFQATT and CDR2 SNEGSKA (reference sequence). Trimming at V came to 0 bases and at J to 2 bases, leaving 10 bases not matched to a gene. This CDR3 spans 17 amino acids. CDR3: CSAREPTLSGATDTQYF. CDR3 in DNA: TGCAGTGCTAGAGAACCCACTCTTAGCGGGGCCACAGATACGCAGTATTTT.

The chain links TRBV5-1 to TRBJ2-3; tentative D call: TRBD2 (5 bases). The germline V gene has CDR1 SGHRS and CDR2 YFSETQ. The CDR3 extends over 16 amino acids. V gave up 3 bases and J gave up 2 bases, with 16 bases separating them. The CDR3 bases are TGCGCCAGCAGCTCCCCGGACGGGGAAGACACAGATACGCAGTATTTT. Translated: CASSSPDGEDTDTQYF.

The rearrangement links TRBV10-3 to TRBJ2-1, with D tentatively TRBD1 or TRBD2 (6 bases each). This CDR3 comprises 16 residues. From germline, CDR1 is ENHRY and CDR2 SYGVKD. V was clipped by 2 bases and J by 3 bases, with 14 bases between them. DNA of the CDR3: TGTGCCATCAGTGAGCAGGGGCGGGGAGACTACAATGAGCAGTTCTTC. Amino acid sequence: CAISEQGRGDYNEQFF.

In this sample, this clonotype turned up a few times. J is TRBJ2-1 and V is TRBV6-5; D is unclear. V was cut by 5 bases and J by 0 bases, with 8 bases left in between. The CDR3 has 14 amino acids. CDR1 and CDR2 (germline): MNHEY, SVGAGI. This CDR3 is CASSIRASYNEQFF. The CDR3 bases are TGTGCCAGCAGTATTAGGGCCTCCTACAATGAGCAGTTCTTC.

The J gene is TRBJ1-1, the V gene TRBV7-9; 7 bases line up with TRBD1. After removal of 4 bases from V and 0 bases from J, the junction contained 17 bases not matched to a gene. Germline V CDR1 and CDR2: SEHNR, FQNEAQ (reference sequence). The CDR3 totals 19 residues. The CDR3 spells CASSSPYRQGRLMNTEAFF. The CDR3 DNA follows: TGTGCCAGCAGCTCACCCTACCGACAGGGCCGCCTTATGAACACTGAAGCTTTCTTT.

J is TRBJ2-4 and V is TRBV5-1; the D is unclear. The J call may not be correct, given that the DNA end is closer to TRBJ2-7. CDR1 and CDR2 from the germline V gene are SGHRS and YFSETQ. The CDR3 covers 12 residues. The CDR3 coding sequence is TGCGCCAGCAGCGGTTCTTTCCACGAGCAGTACTTC. The encoded protein is CASSGSFHEQYF.

The chain links TRBV6-2 or TRBV6-3 to TRBJ1-5, with a tentative D call TRBD1 (5 bases). Germline values: CDR1 MNHEY, CDR2 SVGEGT. The CDR3 has 14 amino acids. V shed 7 bases and J shed 5 bases, with 15 bases lying between them. CDR3 residues: CASTHQDTYQPQHF. For the CDR3, the DNA is TGTGCCAGCACACACCAGGACACCTATCAGCCCCAGCATTTT.

This clonotype has at least ten counts. The rearrangement joins TRBV7-2 to TRBJ2-5; the D is unclear. The CDR3 extends over 12 amino acids. V was trimmed by 1 base and J by 5 bases, leaving 5 bases between them. Germline CDR1 reads SGHTA; CDR2 reads FQGNSA. CDR3 DNA sequence: TGTGCCAGCAGCTTAGTCTCCGAGACCCAGTACTTC. Its translation: CASSLVSETQYF.

Remarks on this clonotype: One end of the junction is discordant with germline, which a read error may explain. Here the CDR3 reads CASSPRGSGANVRTF. CDR3 DNA sequence: TGTGCCAGCAGCCCAAGAGGTTCAGGGGCCAACGTCCGGACTTTC. The V gene is TRBV5-4, the J gene TRBJ2-6, with a weak D call TRBD1 (6 bases). Germline CDR1 reads SGHNT; CDR2 reads YYREEE (reference sequence). CDR3 length: 15 amino acids.

This sequence joins TRBV2 and TRBJ2-7; 7 bases match TRBD2. V dropped 6 bases and J dropped 6; count of bases not matched to a gene: 2. The CDR3 contains 11 residues. CDR1 is SNHLY, CDR2 FYNNEI, per germline. The CDR3 protein is CASRGTTEQYF. The CDR3 DNA is TGTGCCAGCAGGGGGACTACCGAGCAGTACTTC.

In its sample, this clonotype was seen once. J is TRBJ1-5 and V is TRBV19; D not certain. CDR3 length: 12 amino acids. Germline CDR1 and CDR2: LNHDA and SQIVND (reference sequence). CDR3 sequence: CPTPAGNQPQHF. As DNA, the CDR3 is TGTCCGACCCCTGCGGGCAATCAGCCCCAGCATTTT.

This clonotype has at least ten counts. The chain joins TRBV9 to TRBJ2-7; D not certain. Germline CDR1 is SGDLS and CDR2 is YYNGEE. V lost 0 bases to trimming and J lost 0 bases, with 4 bases between them. The CDR3 is made up of 13 amino acids. DNA for the CDR3: TGTGCCAGCAGCGTAGGGATCTCCTACGAGCAGTACTTC. Protein product: CASSVGISYEQYF.

About this clonotype itself: A much larger clone differs from this one at a single base, so this may be a read error. The rearrangement links TRBV12-3 or TRBV12-4 to TRBJ2-3; 11 nucleotides align to TRBD2. The CDR3 spans 18 residues. In DNA, the CDR3 is TGTGCCAGCAGTTCTCGCATGACTAGCGGGGAGAGCATAGATACGCAGTATTTT. Protein product: CASSSRMTSGESIDTQYF.

This clonotype was detected a few times. The chain links TRBV12-3 or TRBV12-4 to TRBJ1-2, with unresolved D. CDR3 length: 15 residues. V lost 2 bases to trimming and J lost 0 bases, with 10 bases between them. CDR3: CASSLTRGSNYGYTF. As DNA, the CDR3 is TGTGCCAGCAGTTTAACGCGGGGTTCTAACTATGGCTACACCTTC.

This clonotype has just a few counts. This chain links TRBV20-1 with TRBJ1-5, with a possible D match to TRBD1 (5 bases). Germline CDR1 reads DFQATT; CDR2 reads SNEGSKA (reference sequence). The CDR3 sequence is 15 residues long. V lost 6 bases to trimming and J lost 0 bases, with 15 bases between them. CDR3 amino acids: CSAYGTDDSNQPQHF. The DNA for the CDR3 is TGCAGTGCATACGGGACGGATGATAGCAATCAGCCCCAGCATTTT.

There are many counts of this clonotype. This chain links TRBV7-2 with TRBJ2-7, with 9 positions matching TRBD1. The J segment lost 2 bases and the V segment lost 5 bases, leaving 7 bases of the junction unmatched. The V gene's germline CDR1 is SGHTA and CDR2 FQGNSA. The CDR3 contains 15 residues. CDR3 region: CASSTSTGGAYEQYF. The CDR3 nucleotides are TGTGCCAGCAGCACCTCGACAGGGGGGGCCTACGAGCAGTACTTC.

As to this clonotype: One end of the junction fails to match germline, which may point to a read error. The V gene is TRBV10-3, the J gene TRBJ2-3; 9 bases align to TRBD1. Germline V gene lookup returns CDR1 ENHRY and CDR2 SYGVKD. There are 15 residues in the CDR3. DNA for the CDR3: TGTGTCATCAGAGGGGACAGGGTGATGACAGATACGCAGTATTTT. Translation: CVIRGDRVMTDTQYF.

This clonotype showed up many times. The chain employs TRBV7-2 and TRBJ1-3; 9 bases are a match to TRBD1. J lost 4 bases, V lost 2 bases, and 6 bases had no gene match. The CDR3 spans 16 residues. Germline CDR1 and CDR2: SGHTA and FQGNSA. The CDR3 DNA reads as TGTGCCAGCAGCTTATACACAGGGGGCGACGGAAACACCATATATTTT. It encodes CASSLYTGGDGNTIYF.